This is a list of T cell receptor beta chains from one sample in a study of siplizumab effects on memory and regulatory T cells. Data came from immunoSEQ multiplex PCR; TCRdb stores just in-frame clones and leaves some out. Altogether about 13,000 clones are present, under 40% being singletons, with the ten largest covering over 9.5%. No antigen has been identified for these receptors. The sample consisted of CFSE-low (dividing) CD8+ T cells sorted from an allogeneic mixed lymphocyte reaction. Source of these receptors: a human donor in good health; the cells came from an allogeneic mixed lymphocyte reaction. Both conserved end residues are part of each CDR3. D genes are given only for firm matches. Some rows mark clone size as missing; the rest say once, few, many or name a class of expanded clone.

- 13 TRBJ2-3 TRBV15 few CATSRGGTDTQYF TGTGCCACCAGCAGAGGTGGGACAGATACGCAGTATTTT
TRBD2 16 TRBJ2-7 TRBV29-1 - CSVEDLTSGNTYEQYF TGCAGCGTTGAAGATTTAACTAGCGGGAACACCTACGAGCAGTACTTC
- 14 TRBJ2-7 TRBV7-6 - CASSLGTESYEQYF TGTGCCAGCAGCTTAGGGACGGAATCCTACGAGCAGTACTTC
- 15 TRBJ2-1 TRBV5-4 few CASTPSRSSYNEQFF TGTGCCAGCACCCCTAGCAGGAGCTCCTACAATGAGCAGTTCTTC
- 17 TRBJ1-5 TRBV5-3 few CARSNGSFRTGNQPQHF TGTGCCAGAAGTAATGGGTCGTTTAGGACAGGCAATCAGCCCCAGCATTTT
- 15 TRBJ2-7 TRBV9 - CASSVEGQGGDEQYF TGTGCCAGCAGCGTAGAAGGCCAGGGTGGCGACGAGCAGTACTTC
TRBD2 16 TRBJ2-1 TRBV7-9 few CASTSEGREVYNEQFF TGTGCCAGCACCTCCGAAGGGCGGGAGGTGTACAATGAGCAGTTCTTC
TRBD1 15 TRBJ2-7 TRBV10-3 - CAISGETGSIYEQYF TGTGCCATCAGTGGAGAGACAGGGAGTATTTACGAGCAGTACTTC
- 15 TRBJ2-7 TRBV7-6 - CASSLALGQTYEQYF TGTGCCAGCAGCTTAGCGCTCGGACAGACCTACGAGCAGTACTTC
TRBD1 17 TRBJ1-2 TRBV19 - CASSIEAGQGFLYGYTF TGTGCCAGTAGTATAGAGGCGGGACAGGGGTTCCTCTATGGCTACACCTTC
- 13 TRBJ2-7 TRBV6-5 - CASSYPTWVEQYF TGTGCCAGCAGTTACCCCACATGGGTGGAGCAGTACTTC
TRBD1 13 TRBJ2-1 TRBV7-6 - CASSRDRGNEQFF TGTGCCAGCAGCCGGGACAGGGGTAATGAGCAGTTCTTC
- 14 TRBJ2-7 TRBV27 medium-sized CASRGSTGSYEQYF TGTGCCAGCAGAGGGTCCACGGGTAGCTACGAGCAGTACTTC
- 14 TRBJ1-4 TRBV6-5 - CASSEWGEDEKLFF TGTGCCAGCAGTGAATGGGGAGAGGATGAAAAACTGTTTTTT
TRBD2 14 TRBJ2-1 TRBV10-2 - CASSESTSVSEQFF TGCGCCAGCAGTGAGTCCACTAGCGTCAGTGAGCAGTTCTTC
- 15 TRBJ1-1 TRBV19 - CASSIAGGLDTEAFF TGTGCCAGTAGTATCGCCGGTGGCTTGGACACTGAAGCTTTCTTT
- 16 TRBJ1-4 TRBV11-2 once CASSLDHRAGNEKLFF TGTGCCAGCAGCTTAGATCACCGGGCCGGGAATGAAAAACTGTTTTTT
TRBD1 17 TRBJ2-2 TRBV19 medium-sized CASPPPPAGGVTGELFF TGTGCCAGTCCACCACCACCGGCAGGGGGCGTCACCGGGGAGCTGTTTTTT
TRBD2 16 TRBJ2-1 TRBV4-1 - CASSQGAGGPMNEQFF TGCGCCAGCAGCCAAGGAGCGGGGGGGCCCATGAATGAGCAGTTCTTC
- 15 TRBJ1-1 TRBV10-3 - CAISESGTMNTEAFF TGTGCCATCAGTGAGTCAGGGACAATGAACACTGAAGCTTTCTTT
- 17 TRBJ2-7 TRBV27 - CASSPRTSQRAPYEQYF TGTGCCAGCAGTCCAAGGACTTCTCAAAGAGCCCCCTACGAGCAGTACTTC
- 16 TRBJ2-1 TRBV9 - CASSGLGGVDYNEQFF TGTGCCAGCAGCGGCCTAGGGGGGGTCGACTACAATGAGCAGTTCTTC
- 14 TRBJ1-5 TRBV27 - CASSYLGGNQPQHF TGTGCCAGCAGCTACCTGGGGGGCAATCAGCCCCAGCATTTT
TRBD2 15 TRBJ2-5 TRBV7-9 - CASSPLLGLEETQYF TGTGCCAGCAGCCCTTTACTTGGACTAGAAGAGACCCAGTACTTC
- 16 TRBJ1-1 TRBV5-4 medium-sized CASSFPSGAADTEAFF TGTGCCAGCAGCTTTCCCTCTGGGGCGGCGGACACTGAAGCTTTCTTT
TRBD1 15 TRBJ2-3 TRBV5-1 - CASSYTGQRTDTQYF TGCGCCAGCAGCTATACGGGACAGAGGACAGATACGCAGTATTTT
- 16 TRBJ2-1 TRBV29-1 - CSVVPDPPRSYNEQFF TGCAGCGTTGTCCCTGACCCCCCCCGCTCCTACAATGAGCAGTTCTTC
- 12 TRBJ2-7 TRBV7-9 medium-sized CAGDGEAYEQYF TGTGCCGGAGATGGGGAAGCTTACGAGCAGTACTTC
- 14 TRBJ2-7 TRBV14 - CASSPLTGIYEQYF TGTGCCAGCAGCCCGTTGACAGGAATCTACGAGCAGTACTTC
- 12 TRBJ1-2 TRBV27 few CASSATNYGYTF TGTGCCAGCAGTGCCACTAACTATGGCTACACCTTC
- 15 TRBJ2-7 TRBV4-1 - CASSQAPLTEYEQYF TGCGCCAGCAGCCAAGCCCCGCTCACCGAATACGAGCAGTACTTC
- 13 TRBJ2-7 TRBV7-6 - CASSLTVEGEQYF TGTGCCAGCAGCCTCACGGTGGAAGGGGAGCAGTACTTC
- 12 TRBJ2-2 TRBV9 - CASRGNTGELFF TGTGCCAGCAGGGGGAACACCGGGGAGCTGTTTTTT
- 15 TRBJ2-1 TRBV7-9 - CASSSGTVAYNEQFF TGTGCCAGCAGCTCCGGGACGGTTGCCTACAATGAGCAGTTCTTC
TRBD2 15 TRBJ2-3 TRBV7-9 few CASSPGGFSTDTQYF TGTGCCAGCAGCCCGGGGGGGTTTAGCACAGATACGCAGTATTTT
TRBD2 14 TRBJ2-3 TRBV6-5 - CASRLGLAGDTQYF TGTGCCAGCAGGCTGGGACTAGCGGGAGATACGCAGTATTTT
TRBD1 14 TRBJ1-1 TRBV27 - CASSLRGGLTEAFF TGTGCCAGCAGTCTCAGGGGGGGGCTGACTGAAGCTTTCTTT
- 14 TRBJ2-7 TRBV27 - CASSFSGNPYEQYF TGTGCCAGCAGTTTCTCTGGGAACCCCTACGAGCAGTACTTC
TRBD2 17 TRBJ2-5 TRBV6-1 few CASSETLSTSGEETQYF TGTGCCAGCAGTGAAACCCTCTCGACTAGCGGGGAAGAGACCCAGTACTTC
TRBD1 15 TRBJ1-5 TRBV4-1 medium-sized CASSQGTASNQPQHF TGCGCCAGCAGCCAGGGGACAGCAAGCAATCAGCCCCAGCATTTT
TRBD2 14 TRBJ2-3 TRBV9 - CASSPWGGEDTQYF TGTGCCAGCAGCCCGTGGGGGGGAGAAGATACGCAGTATTTT
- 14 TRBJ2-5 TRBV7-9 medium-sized CASSLDLYQETQYF TGTGCCAGCAGCTTAGATTTGTACCAAGAGACCCAGTACTTC
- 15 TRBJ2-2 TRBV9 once CASSPTGIGTGELFF TGTGCCAGCAGCCCTACAGGGATCGGCACCGGGGAGCTGTTTTTT
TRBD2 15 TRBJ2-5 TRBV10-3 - CAISDLLAGQETQYF TGTGCCATCAGTGATTTACTAGCGGGGCAAGAGACCCAGTACTTC
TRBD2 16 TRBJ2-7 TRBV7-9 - CASSWGKAGLFHEQYF TGTGCCAGCAGCTGGGGCAAAGCGGGACTTTTCCACGAGCAGTACTTC
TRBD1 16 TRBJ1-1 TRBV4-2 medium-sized CASSQDTRGSNTEAFF TGTGCCAGCAGCCAAGACACCAGGGGGTCGAACACTGAAGCTTTCTTT
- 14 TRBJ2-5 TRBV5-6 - CASSLSGFQETQYF TGTGCCAGCAGCTTGTCGGGGTTCCAAGAGACCCAGTACTTC
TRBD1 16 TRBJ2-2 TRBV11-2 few CASSLGDSRNTGELFF TGTGCCAGCAGCTTAGGGGACAGCCGGAACACCGGGGAGCTGTTTTTT
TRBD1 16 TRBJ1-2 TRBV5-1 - CASSSGTGGAEYGYTF TGCGCCAGCAGCTCGGGGACAGGGGGCGCGGAGTATGGCTACACCTTC
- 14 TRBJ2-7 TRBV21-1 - CASSKPLARWEQYF TGTGCCAGCAGCAAACCGCTAGCGCGTTGGGAGCAGTACTTC
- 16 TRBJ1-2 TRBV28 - CASSPLSFVTYYGYTF TGTGCCAGCAGTCCGCTGAGTTTCGTCACGTACTATGGCTACACCTTC
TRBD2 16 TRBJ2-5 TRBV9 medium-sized CASSPWTSGGEETQYF TGTGCCAGCAGCCCGTGGACTAGCGGGGGTGAAGAGACCCAGTACTTC
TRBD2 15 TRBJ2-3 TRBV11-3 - CASSYTSGRTDTQYF TGTGCCAGCAGCTATACTAGCGGGCGCACAGATACGCAGTATTTT
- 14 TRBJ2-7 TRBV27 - CASSFSGNLYEQYF TGTGCCAGCAGTTTTTCGGGGAACCTCTACGAGCAGTACTTC
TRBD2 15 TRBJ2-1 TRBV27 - CASSVGTSGRNEQFF TGTGCCAGCAGCGTTGGGACTAGCGGGAGGAATGAGCAGTTCTTC
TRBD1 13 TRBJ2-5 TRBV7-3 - CASSHDRGETQYF TGTGCCAGCAGCCACGACAGGGGCGAGACCCAGTACTTC
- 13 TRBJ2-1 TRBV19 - CASSIDGYNEQFF TGTGCCAGTAGTATCGACGGCTACAATGAGCAGTTCTTC